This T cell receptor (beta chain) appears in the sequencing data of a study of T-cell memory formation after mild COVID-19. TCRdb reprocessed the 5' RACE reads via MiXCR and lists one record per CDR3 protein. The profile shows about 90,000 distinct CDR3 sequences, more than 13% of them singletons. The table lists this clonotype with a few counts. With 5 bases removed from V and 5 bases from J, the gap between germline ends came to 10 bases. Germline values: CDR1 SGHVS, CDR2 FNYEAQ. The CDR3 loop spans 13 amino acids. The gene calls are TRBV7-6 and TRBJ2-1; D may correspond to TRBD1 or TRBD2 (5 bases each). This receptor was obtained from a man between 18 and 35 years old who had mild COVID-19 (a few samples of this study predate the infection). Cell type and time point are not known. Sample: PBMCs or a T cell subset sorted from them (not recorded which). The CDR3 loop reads CASSHRDHNEQFF. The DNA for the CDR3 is TGTGCCAGCAGCCACCGGGACCACAATGAGCAGTTCTTC.